This TCR beta chain is from a study of T cell responses to AZD1222 COVID-19 vaccine. The data were produced by immunoSEQ multiplex PCR, yet TCRdb's version contains in-frame clones alone and is incomplete. The sample lists some 140,000 clones, almost 85% occurring once. CDR1 LNHDA and CDR2 SQIVND come from the germline V gene (reference sequence). The V end was cut by 8 bases, the J end by 6 bases, with 26 bases between. The CDR3 runs to 17 residues. Regarding this clone: Its specificity is not known.

Whole-study findings and limits: Donors skewed white British and female; clonal diversity was possibly underestimated. Per reports, nearly half of all spike-specific TCRs target regions that are unmutated in variants.

The source is an adult who received the MenACWY meningococcal vaccine as a control. Sequencing used peripheral blood, obtained 28 days after the second dose of the MenACWY control vaccine. The rearrangement uses TRBV19 and TRBJ1-5; D is perhaps TRBD1 (6 bases). The CDR3 DNA sequence: TGTGCCAGTTCTATTTTTGCGGGGGCAGGGGATGGTCAGCCCCAGCATTTT. It yields the protein CASSIFAGAGDGQPQHF.